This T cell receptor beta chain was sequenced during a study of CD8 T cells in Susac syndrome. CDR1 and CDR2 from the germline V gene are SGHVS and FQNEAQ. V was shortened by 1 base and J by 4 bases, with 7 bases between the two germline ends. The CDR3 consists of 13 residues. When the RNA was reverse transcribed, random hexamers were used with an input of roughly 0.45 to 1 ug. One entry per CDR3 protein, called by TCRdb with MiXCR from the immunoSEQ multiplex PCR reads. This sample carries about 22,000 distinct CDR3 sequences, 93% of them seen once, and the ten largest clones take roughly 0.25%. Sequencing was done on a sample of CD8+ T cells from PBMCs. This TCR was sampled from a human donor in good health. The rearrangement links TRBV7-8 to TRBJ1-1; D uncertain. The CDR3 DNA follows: TGTGCCAGCAGCTTAGTACCGCGCACTGAAGCTTTCTTT. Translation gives CASSLVPRTEAFF.